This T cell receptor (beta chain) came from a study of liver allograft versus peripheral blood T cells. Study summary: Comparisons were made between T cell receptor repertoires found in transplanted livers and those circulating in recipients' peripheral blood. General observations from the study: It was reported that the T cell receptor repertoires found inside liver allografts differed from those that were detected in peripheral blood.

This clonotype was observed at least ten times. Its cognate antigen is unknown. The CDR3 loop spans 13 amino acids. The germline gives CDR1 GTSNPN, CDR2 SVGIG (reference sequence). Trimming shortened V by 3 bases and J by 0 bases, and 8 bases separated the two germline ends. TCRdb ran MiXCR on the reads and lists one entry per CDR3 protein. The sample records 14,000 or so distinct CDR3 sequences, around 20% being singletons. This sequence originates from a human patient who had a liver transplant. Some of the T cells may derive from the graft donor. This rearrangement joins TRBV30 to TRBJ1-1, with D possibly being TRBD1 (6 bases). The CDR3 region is CAWRGHMNTEAFF. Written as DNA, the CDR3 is TGTGCCTGGAGGGGACATATGAACACTGAAGCTTTCTTT.